The 28 T cell receptor beta chains given below trace back to one sample, sequenced in a study of blood T cell repertoires in COVID-19. Measured with immunoSEQ multiplex PCR; TCRdb has only the in-frame clones, and not every one. The sample yields approximately 210,000 clones, 92% seen once. Sequenced input: peripheral blood. These receptors were taken from a man aged 25 to 40 with acute or convalescent COVID-19.

The J gene is TRBJ2-3, the V gene TRBV19, with D possibly TRBD1 on 5 matching bases. This CDR3 is 14 amino acids long. V lost 5 bases and J 5 bases, leaving 14 bases between the germline ends. The V gene's germline CDR1 is LNHDA and CDR2 SQIVND (reference sequence). The CDR3 loop is CASSSQAVGDTQYF. Written as DNA, the CDR3 is TGTGCCAGTAGTTCACAGGCGGTGGGAGATACGCAGTATTTT.

This chain connects TRBV19 to TRBJ2-3; D is uncertain. Germline V gene data show CDR1 as LNHDA and CDR2 as SQIVND (reference sequence). The CDR3 extends over 16 amino acids. Trimming pared 5 bases from V and 0 bases from J, leaving 15 bases between. In DNA form, the CDR3 reads TGTGCCAGTAGTTACGCAGTGACTGCTAGCACAGATACGCAGTATTTT. Translating gives CASSYAVTASTDTQYF.

The J gene is TRBJ1-2, the V gene TRBV29-1; tentative D call: TRBD1 (5 bases). Germline V gene sequence: CDR1 SQVTM, CDR2 ANQGSEA. The CDR3 extends over 12 amino acids. Trimming shortened V by 1 base and J by 8 bases, and 11 bases separated the two germline ends. The CDR3 here is CSVEAVRGGYTF. The CDR3 DNA is TGCAGCGTTGAAGCCGTCCGGGGGGGCTACACCTTC.

The chain recombines TRBV12-2 with TRBJ2-1; the table's D call, TRBD2, has no DNA check behind it. TRBV12-2 is a pseudogene locus. The CDR3 contains 15 residues. The CDR3 loop reads CASRLGTSTYNEQFF. The CDR3 nucleotides are TGTGCAAGTCGCTTAGGGACTAGCACCTACAATGAGCAGTTCTTC.

The chain combines TRBV29-1 with TRBJ2-2, with D tentatively TRBD1 (5 bases). The CDR3 is 15 amino acids. Trimming pared 4 bases from V and 4 bases from J, leaving 16 bases between. Germline V gives CDR1 SQVTM, CDR2 ANQGSEA. CDR3 in amino acids: CSVVLVGVRTGELFF. CDR3 sequence (DNA): TGCAGCGTTGTTTTAGTAGGGGTACGCACCGGGGAGCTGTTTTTT.

The V gene is TRBV6-6, the J gene TRBJ1-4; weak D call: TRBD1 (6 bases). There are 15 residues in the CDR3. V gave up 2 bases and J gave up 2 bases, with 9 bases separating them. CDR1 is MNHNY and CDR2 is SVGAGI in the germline V gene (reference sequence). The CDR3 DNA reads as TGTGCCAGCAGTTACCCCCAGGGGACTAATGAAAAACTGTTTTTT. Translating gives CASSYPQGTNEKLFF.

The chain couples TRBV7-9 to TRBJ1-5, with a possible D match to TRBD1 (5 bases). The CDR3 runs 14 residues. V was shortened by 1 base and J by 9 bases, with 13 bases between the two germline ends. Germline CDR1 and CDR2: SEHNR and FQNEAQ (reference sequence). Here the CDR3 reads CASSLEGRRGPQHF. Here the CDR3 DNA reads TGTGCCAGCAGCTTAGAGGGGAGGCGGGGGCCCCAGCATTTT.

The rearrangement joins TRBV18 to TRBJ1-1; tentatively, D is TRBD1 (5 bases). The CDR3 extends over 15 amino acids. Trimming shortened V by 0 bases and J by 5 bases, and 13 bases separated the two germline ends. Germline V gives CDR1 KGHSH, CDR2 LQKENI. The CDR3 is CASSPPSRQRTEAFF. CDR3 coding DNA: TGTGCCAGCTCACCACCGAGTAGACAGAGAACTGAAGCTTTCTTT.

J is TRBJ1-2 and V is TRBV28; TRBD1 aligns across 10 bases. Germline lookup yields CDR1 MDHEN and CDR2 SYDVKM. The CDR3 spans 16 residues. V lost 7 bases, J lost 2 bases, and 10 bases stayed unmatched. The CDR3: CASTLEPGQGNYGYTF. For the CDR3, the DNA is TGTGCCAGCACCCTCGAGCCGGGACAGGGGAACTATGGCTACACCTTC.

This clone showed up just once. The V call is TRBV7-9, the J call TRBJ2-5; 9 positions agree with TRBD2. The CDR3 consists of 18 residues. Germline V gene sequence: CDR1 SEHNR, CDR2 FQNEAQ (reference sequence). J gave up 0 bases and V 1 base, and 9 bases lay outside the gene matches. The CDR3 protein is CASSLGLAGPQYQETQYF. The CDR3 bases are TGTGCCAGCAGCTTAGGGCTAGCGGGACCACAGTACCAAGAGACCCAGTACTTC.

The chain has TRBV18 and TRBJ2-7, with 7 bases identical to TRBD2. The V gene end was trimmed by 8 bases and the J gene end by 4 bases; junction bases not matched to a gene: 11. Germline V CDR1 and CDR2: KGHSH, LQKENI. The CDR3 contains 14 residues. CDR3 DNA sequence: TGTGCCAGCGCACAGTCGGGGGGATCTTACGAGCAGTACTTC. It specifies CASAQSGGSYEQYF.

The rearrangement uses TRBV9 and TRBJ2-2, with TRBD2 matching 15 bases. CDR1 and CDR2 (germline): SGDLS, YYNGEE. V dropped 3 bases and J dropped 6; count of bases not matched to a gene: 0. The CDR3 loop spans 15 amino acids. CDR3 in DNA: TGTGCCAGCAGCGGGACTAGCGGGGGGGCCGGGGAGCTGTTTTTT. This gives the protein CASSGTSGGAGELFF.

V gene TRBV7-9 combines with J gene TRBJ2-1, with D unclear. The CDR3 runs 12 residues. Trimming shortened V by 5 bases and J by 8 bases, and 10 bases separated the two germline ends. CDR1 is SEHNR, CDR2 FQNEAQ, per germline (reference sequence). The CDR3 sequence is CASSRADYEQFF. CDR3 bases: TGTGCCAGCAGCCGCGCGGATTATGAGCAGTTCTTC.

J is TRBJ2-1 and V is TRBV11-3; weak D call: TRBD1 (6 bases). In germline, CDR1 is SGHNT, CDR2 YENEEA. Trimming pared 6 bases from V and 3 bases from J, leaving 15 bases between. This CDR3 region has 15 residues. In nucleotides, the CDR3 is TGTGCCAGCAGAAATCTCACAGGGTTCTACAATGAGCAGTTCTTC. This codes for CASRNLTGFYNEQFF.

V usage is TRBV12-3 or TRBV12-4 and J usage is TRBJ1-2, with no clear D. The germline V and J ends were trimmed by 8 bases and 1 base, with 11 bases remaining between them. The CDR3 loop spans 13 amino acids. This CDR3 is CASGPGHNYGYTF. CDR3 in DNA: TGTGCCAGCGGTCCGGGTCATAACTATGGCTACACCTTC.

V usage is TRBV12-2 and J usage is TRBJ1-5. TRBV12-2 has pseudogene status. CDR3 size: 14 residues. The CDR3 DNA follows: TGTGCAAGTCGCCCCAGCGACCGAAATCAGCCCCAGCATTTT. Translation: CASRPSDRNQPQHF.

The chain combines TRBV10-3 with TRBJ1-3; no definite D call. The CDR3 is 15 amino acids. CDR1 is ENHRY and CDR2 is SYGVKD in the germline V gene. The V end lost 3 bases, the J end lost 0 bases, and 9 bases lay between the germline ends. The CDR3 DNA is TGTGCCATCAGTGACGAACTCCGCTCTGGAAACACCATATATTTT. It yields the protein CAISDELRSGNTIYF.

This chain links TRBV19 with TRBJ1-1, with D maybe TRBD1 (5 bases). This CDR3 comprises 15 residues. CDR1 is LNHDA, CDR2 SQIVND, per germline (reference sequence). Deletions cut 3 bases from V and 10 bases from J, with 21 bases between. The CDR3 loop is CASSIDGRGGLGAFF. CDR3 in DNA: TGTGCCAGTAGTATCGATGGACGGGGGGGACTGGGAGCTTTCTTT.

The chain couples TRBV5-1 to TRBJ2-3; D gene uncertain. The ends were cut back, 0 bases at V and 0 bases at J, with 8 bases in the middle. The germline CDR1 and CDR2 sequences are SGHRS and YFSETQ. The CDR3 contains 15 residues. This CDR3 is CASSLVSASTDTQYF. For the CDR3, the DNA is TGCGCCAGCAGCTTGGTTTCAGCGAGCACAGATACGCAGTATTTT.

The J gene is TRBJ2-2, the V gene TRBV7-8; D uncertain. This CDR3 has 14 residues. Germline lookup yields CDR1 SGHVS and CDR2 FQNEAQ. Between the trimmed V and J ends, which lost 3 bases and 5 bases, there was a span of 10 bases. CDR3 amino acids: CASSFTTGTGELFF. Written as DNA, the CDR3 is TGTGCCAGCAGCTTTACGACTGGGACCGGGGAGCTGTTTTTT.

This sequence joins TRBV11-2 and TRBJ2-2; 10 positions agree with TRBD1. This CDR3 has 14 residues. Germline loops: CDR1 SGHAT, CDR2 FQNNGV. V was pared by 5 bases and J by 7 bases, with 4 bases of the junction left unmatched. The CDR3 DNA is TGTGCCAGCAGCCGGACAGGGGGGCACGGGGAGCTGTTTTTT. It yields the protein CASSRTGGHGELFF.

This clone was detected once. The rearrangement uses TRBV5-6 and TRBJ2-5; maybe TRBD2 (5 bases). V lost 0 bases to trimming and J lost 9 bases, with 9 bases between them. Germline V lookup: CDR1 SGHDT, CDR2 YYEEEE. The CDR3 is 12 amino acids. In DNA form, the CDR3 reads TGTGCCAGCAGCTTGGTCGTCGGGGCCCAGTACTTC. As protein: CASSLVVGAQYF.

This chain uses TRBV3-1 (or the pseudogene TRBV3-2) with TRBJ2-6; D gene uncertain. The V gene's germline CDR1 is LGHDT and CDR2 YNNKEL (reference sequence). CDR3 length equals 13 residues. V was clipped by 6 bases and J by 2 bases, with 5 bases between them. The CDR3, as DNA: TGTGCCAGCAGTTCAGCTGGGGCCAACGTCCTGACTTTC. Its translation: CASSSAGANVLTF.

In DNA, the CDR3 is TGTGCCAGCAGTCCGGGAGGGCCAGATACGCAGTATTTT. Protein sequence: CASSPGGPDTQYF. The chain combines TRBV28 with TRBJ2-3; the match to TRBD2 covers 8 bases. Germline loops: CDR1 MDHEN, CDR2 SYDVKM. J was trimmed by 4 bases and V by 5 bases; bases with no gene match: 2. This CDR3 spans 13 amino acids.

V and J are TRBV5-6 and TRBJ2-3; D unresolved. The ends were cut back, 0 bases at V and 8 bases at J, with 10 bases in the middle. This CDR3 contains 13 residues. CDR1 is SGHDT and CDR2 is YYEEEE in the germline V gene. The CDR3 reads CASSLERGGTQYF. CDR3 coding DNA: TGTGCCAGCAGCTTGGAACGTGGCGGTACGCAGTATTTT.

The chain couples TRBV13 to TRBJ2-3; TRBD2 matches 9 bases. Germline CDR1 PRHDT, CDR2 FYEKMQ (reference sequence). The V gene end was trimmed by 5 bases and the J gene end by 2 bases; junction bases not matched to a gene: 8. CDR3 size: 16 residues. CDR3 in DNA: TGTGCCAGCAGCGTGGGGACTAGCAGATCCACAGATACGCAGTATTTT. Protein sequence: CASSVGTSRSTDTQYF.

This clone appeared a single time. The chain links TRBV28 to TRBJ2-7; possible D gene TRBD1, 5 bases. CDR1 is MDHEN and CDR2 is SYDVKM in the germline V gene. There are 14 residues in the CDR3. The V and J ends lost 5 bases and 6 bases respectively, with 17 bases between them. CDR3 bases: TGTGCCAGCAGTCCCTCAGGGATTGGCGGCGAGCAGTACTTC. Amino acids: CASSPSGIGGEQYF. The full variable domain, completed using reference TRBV28 and TRBJ2-7, is DVKVTQSSRYLVKRTGEKVFLECVQDMDHENMFWYRQDPGLGLRLIYFSYDVKMKEKGDIPEGYSVSREKKERFSLILESASTNQTSMYLCASSPSGIGGEQYFGPGTRLTVT.

This clone has a single count. The V and J genes are TRBV14 and TRBJ1-2; D gene uncertain. The V end was cut by 0 bases, the J end by 8 bases, with 7 bases between. The V gene's germline CDR1 is SGHDN and CDR2 FVKESK. The CDR3 extends over 12 amino acids. The CDR3 loop is CASSQEAVGYTF. The CDR3 coding sequence is TGTGCCAGCAGCCAAGAAGCGGTCGGCTACACCTTC.